The sequence of this TCR beta chain was determined in a study of cytomegalovirus exposure and HLA in healthy donors. Study results and caveats: The study labeled fewer than 200 TCR beta chains cytomegalovirus-associated.

Germline V gene data show CDR1 as GTSNPN and CDR2 as SVGIG (reference sequence). V was clipped by 0 bases and J by 5 bases; unmatched bases: 9. The CDR3 loop spans 16 amino acids. The donors were members of the validation cohort, which comprised 100 to 150 subjects and was separate from the first cohort of more than 500 subjects. Generated by immunoSEQ multiplex PCR, the TCRdb table keeps only in-frame clones and is missing some. Among some 110,000 clones listed, approximately 94% were seen once. About this clone: Its antigen is unknown.

The genes are TRBV30 and TRBJ2-5; 10 bases match TRBD1. The source of this sequence is a woman aged 18-35 years in good health and CMV-seronegative. The sample taken for sequencing was PBMCs. CDR3 protein: CAWSVRWDRGDETQYF. CDR3 nucleotide sequence: TGTGCCTGGAGTGTCCGTTGGGACAGGGGAGATGAGACCCAGTACTTC.